The sequence of this T cell receptor (beta chain) was determined in a study of T cells in Graves' hyperthyroidism and ophthalmopathy. Study conclusions and caveats: Also found in blood were most expanded thyroid clonotypes above 0.001.

With 1 base removed from V and 4 bases from J, the gap between germline ends came to 20 bases. Germline V gene lookup returns CDR1 MGHRA and CDR2 YSYEKL. The CDR3 consists of 17 residues. Amplified regions were TCR beta CDR3 sequences from RNA transcripts. An initial round of RT-PCR targeting the TCR CDR3 relied on the HTBI primer set. TCRdb reprocessed the multiplex PCR reads with MiXCR, giving one entry per CDR3 protein. The sample records hundreds of thousands of distinct CDR3 sequences, around 15% being singletons. This clonotype was counted at least ten times. No antigen is known for it. Sequencing was done on a sample of blood. The TCR originated in a woman in her late teens or twenties with Graves' hyperthyroidism. The chain employs TRBV4-1 and TRBJ2-7; D unresolved. In DNA, the CDR3 is TGCGCCAGCAGCCAAGTACCTGGGGTCGTACTTGGATACGAGCAGTACTTC. Its translation is CASSQVPGVVLGYEQYF.